These T cell receptor beta chains were read from a single sample in a study of neoadjuvant anti-PD-1 for oral cavity cancer. The protocol was immunoSEQ multiplex PCR, while the TCRdb copy is restricted to in-frame clones and leaves out a portion. This table holds some 14,000 clones, around three quarters found once. Sample: PBMCs, taken after nivolumab (anti-PD-1) treatment. The receptors come from a person between 35 and 79 years old with oral cavity squamous cell carcinoma. Each CDR3 is given with its conserved first and last residue. D genes are given only for firm matches. Clone size is not always given. Where it is, it says once, few, many or a class for expanded clones.

CDR3 protein,CDR3 DNA,V gene,J gene,D gene,clone size
CASTWTPKNSPLHF,TGCGCCAGCACCTGGACCCCGAAAAATTCACCCCTCCACTTT,TRBV4-1,TRBJ1-6,NA,once
CASSLVGGGANEKLFF,TGTGCCAGCAGCTTAGTAGGGGGGGGAGCTAATGAAAAACTGTTTTTT,TRBV11-2,TRBJ1-4,NA,NA
CASMGGGAGQETQYF,TGCGCCAGCATGGGCGGGGGGGCCGGCCAAGAGACCCAGTACTTC,TRBV5-1,TRBJ2-5,TRBD2,once
CASSRDRASFHF,TGTGCCAGCAGCCGGGACAGGGCCTCCTTTCACTTT,TRBV6-5,TRBJ1-6,TRBD1,once
CASSVGVVNQPQHF,TGTGCCAGCAGCGTGGGTGTTGTCAATCAGCCCCAGCATTTT,TRBV9,TRBJ1-5,NA,NA
CASSIPRTGGSGELFF,TGTGCCAGTAGTATCCCCCGGACAGGGGGCTCGGGGGAGCTGTTTTTT,TRBV19,TRBJ2-2,TRBD1,NA
CASSLTGGELFF,TGCGCCAGCAGCTTGACCGGCGGGGAGCTGTTTTTT,TRBV5-1,TRBJ2-2,NA,NA
CAWRGQSNQPQHF,TGTGCCTGGAGGGGACAAAGCAATCAGCCCCAGCATTTT,TRBV30,TRBJ1-5,NA,NA
CASSLAASNEKLFF,TGTGCCAGCAGCTTAGCGGCCTCTAATGAAAAACTGTTTTTT,TRBV5-4,TRBJ1-4,NA,NA
CASSVGTPEAFF,TGTGCCAGCAGCGTAGGGACACCAGAAGCTTTCTTT,TRBV11-2,TRBJ1-1,NA,once
CASSLDPQRDTQYF,TGTGCCAGCAGCTTAGACCCACAGAGGGATACGCAGTATTTT,TRBV7-9,TRBJ2-3,NA,NA
CASSPPTGFQETQYF,TGTGCCAGCAGCCCTCCGACAGGTTTCCAAGAGACCCAGTACTTC,TRBV9,TRBJ2-5,NA,NA
CASTTDRTNSKAFF,TGTGCCAGTACGACCGACAGGACGAACTCTAAAGCTTTCTTT,TRBV2,TRBJ1-1,NA,few
CASSSFGAWGSNYGYTF,TGCGCCAGCAGCTCCTTCGGGGCCTGGGGATCTAACTATGGCTACACCTTC,TRBV5-1,TRBJ1-2,NA,NA
CASSGTGGTDTQYF,TGTGCCAGCAGCGGGACAGGGGGCACGGATACGCAGTATTTT,TRBV5-6,TRBJ2-3,TRBD1,NA
CASSYQGAAEAFF,TGTGCCAGCAGTTACCAGGGAGCAGCTGAAGCTTTCTTT,TRBV6-5,TRBJ1-1,NA,NA
CASSIRLAGGFATSTDTQYF,TGTGCCAGTAGTATAAGGCTAGCGGGAGGATTCGCGACTAGCACAGATACGCAGTATTTT,TRBV19,TRBJ2-3,TRBD2,NA
CASSLETVQETQYF,TGCGCCAGCAGCTTGGAAACGGTCCAAGAGACCCAGTACTTC,TRBV5-1,TRBJ2-5,NA,NA
CASRGERGDEQFF,TGCGCCAGCAGGGGGGAGAGGGGAGATGAGCAGTTCTTC,TRBV5-1,TRBJ2-1,NA,NA
CASSSGTSGGDTGELFF,TGTGCCAGTAGTAGCGGGACTAGCGGGGGGGACACCGGGGAGCTGTTTTTT,TRBV19,TRBJ2-2,TRBD2,NA
CASSQGQGPFKDIQYF,TGCGCCAGCAGCCAGGGACAGGGGCCCTTCAAAGACATTCAGTACTTC,TRBV5-1,TRBJ2-4,TRBD1,NA
CASSYGEGGELFF,TGTGCCAGCAGTTACGGGGAAGGCGGGGAGCTGTTTTTT,TRBV6-6,TRBJ2-2,NA,NA
CASSVRGGQGTDTQYF,TGTGCCAGCAGCGTCCGGGGGGGCCAGGGCACAGATACGCAGTATTTT,TRBV9,TRBJ2-3,TRBD2,NA
CASSPRTSGGAGTNTGELFF,TGTGCCAGCAGCCCCCGGACTAGCGGGGGGGCCGGGACGAACACCGGGGAGCTGTTTTTT,TRBV7-8,TRBJ2-2,TRBD2,NA
CASSLGAGLGYTF,TGTGCCAGCAGCTTGGGTGCGGGGTTGGGCTACACCTTC,TRBV5-4,TRBJ1-2,NA,NA
CASSLERTGDNEQFF,TGTGCCAGCAGCTTAGAGAGGACAGGGGACAATGAGCAGTTCTTC,TRBV11-2,TRBJ2-1,TRBD1,NA
CASSPDGRNNEQFF,TGTGCCAGCAGCCCGGACGGGCGAAACAATGAGCAGTTCTTC,TRBV7-6,TRBJ2-1,NA,NA
CASSSSGGTYNEQFF,TGTGCCAGCAGTTCCTCTGGGGGGACCTACAATGAGCAGTTCTTC,TRBV28,TRBJ2-1,NA,NA
CASSQDDTSGTSYEQYF,TGTGCCAGCAGCCAAGACGACACCTCCGGGACAAGCTACGAGCAGTACTTC,TRBV4-2,TRBJ2-7,NA,NA
CAISETLTGVISSGANVLTF,TGTGCCATCAGTGAAACCCTTACAGGGGTGATCAGCTCTGGGGCCAACGTCCTGACTTTC,TRBV10-3,TRBJ2-6,TRBD1,NA
CASMGGPSSSYNEQFF,TGCGCCAGCATGGGGGGGCCTTCGAGCTCCTACAATGAGCAGTTCTTC,TRBV5-1,TRBJ2-1,NA,NA
CASRRNGEGRNTIYF,TGTGCCAGCAGACGCAATGGGGAGGGCAGAAACACCATATATTTT,TRBV6-5,TRBJ1-3,NA,NA
CAISEVGLKSEQYF,TGTGCCATCAGTGAAGTGGGACTAAAGAGCGAGCAGTACTTC,TRBV10-3,TRBJ2-7,TRBD2,once
CASSGGAGISQPQHF,TGTGCCAGCAGCGGAGGCGCGGGAATTTCTCAGCCCCAGCATTTT,TRBV7-2,TRBJ1-5,NA,NA
CASSPGMGTGAGYTF,TGTGCCAGCTCTCCCGGGATGGGGACAGGGGCCGGCTACACCTTC,TRBV18,TRBJ1-2,TRBD1,NA
CASSMPQSQQYF,TGTGCCAGTAGTATGCCCCAGTCCCAGCAGTACTTC,TRBV19,TRBJ2-7,NA,few
CASSLGGQNYGYTF,TGTGCCAGCAGTTTAGGAGGGCAGAACTATGGCTACACCTTC,TRBV28,TRBJ1-2,NA,NA
CASSGDSYEQYF,TGTGCCAGCAGTGGGGACTCCTACGAGCAGTACTTC,TRBV2,TRBJ2-7,NA,NA
CAWSTVQDGYTF,TGTGCCTGGAGTACGGTACAGGACGGCTACACCTTC,TRBV30,TRBJ1-2,NA,NA